This entry describes one T cell receptor beta chain. Its antigen is as yet unknown. The data are from a study of blood T cells in healthy people across ages. Study results and caveats: Older age coincided with a roughly linear decline in TCR beta diversity per million T cells.

Then a second PCR, running roughly 7 to 12 cycles, was carried out with a sample-barcoded 5' primer and a J-beta primer mix. A 12-random-nucleotide template-switch adaptor tagged each cDNA molecule. In TCRdb, the 5' RACE reads were re-called with MiXCR into one record per CDR3 protein. The table includes roughly 1,500,000 distinct CDR3 sequences, almost 35% detected once. The people who gave samples were healthy Caucasians from Russia, aged about 6 to 100. The sample, approximately 10 milliliters of peripheral blood, was drawn from each donor. The sequence was obtained from a woman in her twenties or thirties in good health. Sequencing was performed on blood.

The CDR3 loop reads CASRSPSGDGYTF. In DNA, the CDR3 is TGTGCCAGCAGGTCTCCATCAGGCGACGGCTACACCTTC. The genes are TRBV27 and TRBJ1-2; D gene ambiguous. CDR3 length: 13 residues. Between the trimmed V and J ends, which lost 6 bases and 8 bases, there was a span of 16 bases. Germline CDR1 is MNHEY and CDR2 is SMNVEV (reference sequence).